What follows are 13 T cell receptor beta chains derived from one specimen sequenced in a study of T cell changes during pregnancy in multiple sclerosis. Libraries were prepared by immunoSEQ multiplex PCR; TCRdb keeps only in-frame clonotypes and omits some of them. In the table there are 65,000 to 85,000 clones, over 90% of which are singletons. Sample: CD4+ T cells from peripheral blood mononuclear cells, taken after pregnancy. Source of these receptors: a female donor with multiple sclerosis, enrolled in a pregnancy study.

Here the CDR3 reads CASTLTTGLQETQYF. For the CDR3, the DNA is TGTGCCAGCACTTTGACTACGGGACTGCAAGAGACCCAGTACTTC. The chain uses TRBV2 and TRBJ2-5; tentatively, D is TRBD2 (6 bases). V was trimmed by 7 bases and J by 2 bases, leaving 17 bases between them. The CDR3 covers 15 residues. Germline values: CDR1 SNHLY, CDR2 FYNNEI.

The chain is built from TRBV9 and TRBJ2-1; 8 bases fit TRBD2. Germline CDR1 reads SGDLS; CDR2 reads YYNGEE. There are 15 residues in the CDR3. The V and J ends lost 0 bases and 8 bases, in that order; junction bases with no gene match: 7. This chain's CDR3 is CASSVGGREVYEQFF. The CDR3 DNA reads TGTGCCAGCAGCGTAGGAGGGCGGGAGGTTTATGAGCAGTTCTTC.

The rearrangement joins TRBV9 to TRBJ2-2, with D possibly TRBD1 on 6 matching bases. With 0 bases removed from V and 1 base from J, the gap between germline ends came to 10 bases. CDR3 length equals 16 residues. Germline CDR1 is SGDLS and CDR2 is YYNGEE. The CDR3 here is CASSVDGRGNTGELFF. CDR3 nucleotides: TGTGCCAGCAGCGTAGATGGCAGGGGGAACACCGGGGAGCTGTTTTTT. Supplemented by reference TRBV9 and TRBJ2-2, the full variable domain reads DSGVTQTPKHLITATGQRVTLRCSPRSGDLSVYWYQQSLDQGLQFLIQYYNGEERAKGNILERFSAQQFPDLHSELNLSSLELGDSALYFCASSVDGRGNTGELFFGEGSRLTVL.

V is TRBV2 and J is TRBJ2-2, with D possibly being TRBD2 (6 bases). In germline, CDR1 is SNHLY, CDR2 FYNNEI. The CDR3 covers 15 residues. Trimming stripped 8 bases from V and 4 bases from J, with 17 bases between. The CDR3 bases are TGTGCCAGCTCTTCCCGGGGGTTCGGCACCGGGGAGCTGTTTTTT. It encodes CASSSRGFGTGELFF.

The V call is TRBV30, the J call TRBJ1-2; 8 nucleotides line up with TRBD1. Germline CDR1 GTSNPN, CDR2 SVGIG (reference sequence). The CDR3 is made up of 13 amino acids. Trimming took 4 bases from V and 9 from J; bases not matched to a gene: 10. The CDR3 here is CAWMPGQGGSYTF. For the CDR3, the DNA is TGTGCCTGGATGCCCGGACAGGGAGGCAGCTACACCTTC.

V and J are TRBV9 and TRBJ1-4; no clear D gene. This CDR3 is 15 amino acids long. V gave up 4 bases and J gave up 8 bases, with 18 bases separating them. In germline, CDR1 is SGDLS, CDR2 YYNGEE. CDR3 residues: CASSTSGRAAEKLFF. In nucleotides, the CDR3 is TGTGCCAGCAGCACCTCGGGGAGGGCAGCCGAAAAACTGTTTTTT. The full variable domain, in which reference TRBV9 and TRBJ1-4 provide the parts outside the CDR3, is DSGVTQTPKHLITATGQRVTLRCSPRSGDLSVYWYQQSLDQGLQFLIQYYNGEERAKGNILERFSAQQFPDLHSELNLSSLELGDSALYFCASSTSGRAAEKLFFGSGTQLSVL.

This sequence joins TRBV5-1 and TRBJ1-3; 7 positions agree with TRBD1. CDR3 size: 15 residues. The V and J ends lost 4 bases and 4 bases, in that order; junction bases with no gene match: 8. Germline CDR1 and CDR2: SGHRS and YFSETQ. DNA for the CDR3: TGCGCCAGCAGCCCTTTACAGGGGTCCGGAAACACCATATATTTT. The encoded protein is CASSPLQGSGNTIYF.

This chain connects TRBV10-3 to TRBJ2-7; TRBD2 aligns across 12 bases. V lost 6 bases to trimming and J lost 0 bases; unmatched junction nucleotides: 3. CDR1 ENHRY and CDR2 SYGVKD come from the germline V gene. The CDR3 sequence is 15 residues long. In DNA, the CDR3 is TGTGCCATCAGGCCGACTAGCGGGAGCTCCTACGAGCAGTACTTC. Residues: CAIRPTSGSSYEQYF.

The chain employs TRBV28 and TRBJ2-7; 10 nucleotides match TRBD2. J was trimmed by 3 bases and V by 5 bases; bases with no gene match: 4. From germline, CDR1 is MDHEN and CDR2 SYDVKM. The CDR3 is made up of 14 amino acids. CDR3 DNA sequence: TGTGCCAGCAGTCCTAGCGGGAGTGTCTACGAGCAGTACTTC. As protein: CASSPSGSVYEQYF.

The sample holds one count of this clone. V gene TRBV28 combines with J gene TRBJ1-1; TRBD1 matches 7 bases. CDR1 and CDR2 from the germline V gene are MDHEN and SYDVKM. The CDR3 is 14 residues long. J lost 6 bases, V lost 7 bases, and 11 bases had no gene match. The CDR3 loop reads CASTLITGDAEAFF. CDR3 coding DNA: TGTGCCAGCACCCTCATTACAGGGGACGCTGAAGCTTTCTTT.

The chain has TRBV7-6 and TRBJ1-4, with D unclear. This CDR3 region has 16 residues. From germline, CDR1 is SGHVS and CDR2 FNYEAQ. Between the trimmed V and J ends, which lost 3 bases and 4 bases, there was a span of 15 bases. Here the CDR3 reads CASSFFGGIVNEKLFF. In DNA form, the CDR3 reads TGTGCCAGCAGCTTTTTTGGCGGCATCGTTAATGAAAAACTGTTTTTT.

The CDR3 region is CASSPAQGRGVGYTF. For the CDR3, the DNA is TGTGCCAGCAGCCCCGCCCAGGGGCGCGGAGTTGGCTACACCTTC. This chain connects TRBV5-4 to TRBJ1-2; TRBD1 might be the D (6 bases). The CDR3 spans 15 residues. The germline CDR1 and CDR2 sequences are SGHNT and YYREEE (reference sequence). The V and J ends lost 4 bases and 7 bases respectively, with 20 bases between them.

This clone appeared a single time. The J gene is TRBJ1-5, the V gene TRBV7-8; the D gene is possibly TRBD1 (6 bases). CDR3 length: 15 residues. Trimming shortened V by 5 bases and J by 0 bases, and 11 bases separated the two germline ends. In germline, CDR1 is SGHVS, CDR2 FQNEAQ. CDR3 residues: CASSADRISNQPQHF. The CDR3 bases are TGTGCCAGCAGCGCAGACAGGATTAGCAATCAGCCCCAGCATTTT.